This entry concerns a single T cell receptor beta chain. The antigen remains unidentified. Other DNA sequences in this sample translate to the same CDR3. This record belongs to a study of shared clonotypes between healthy human individuals. Overall study context: Donor composition was a couple of women and a few men, aged 18 to 49. Three CD4 naive, three CD4 memory, two CD8 naive and one CD8 memory plate were used per donor.

Overall study results and limits: It was the non-shared clonotypes that had lower generation probabilities than clonotypes shared by all four donors.

CDR1 is SQVTM and CDR2 is ANQGSEA in the germline V gene. J was trimmed by 2 bases and V by 0 bases; bases with no gene match: 5. The CDR3 is made up of 15 amino acids. Each replicate PCR on the sorted subsets used roughly 200 ng DNA (approximately 33,000 T cell genomes). TCRdb's table, derived via immunoSEQ multiplex PCR, lists solely in-frame clones and lacks some. This sample has roughly 570,000 clones; roughly 98% occur once, and the top ten carry 0.3%. Terminally differentiated effector memory CD45RA+ cells were left out of the naive CD8 fraction, which was CD45RO-negative and positively selected for CCR7.

The gene calls are TRBV29-1 and TRBJ2-7; 9 nucleotides align to TRBD2. Sequenced material: naive CD8+ T cells sorted from blood. The receptor was isolated from a young man in good health. The CDR3 reads CSVEDRTSGPYEQYF. CDR3 nucleotide sequence: TGCAGCGTTGAAGATCGCACTAGCGGGCCCTACGAGCAGTACTTC.